The present T cell receptor beta chain was sequenced within a study of OX40 agonist ivuxolimab in advanced cancers. Looking at the study overall: The costimulatory receptor OX40 (CD134) was targeted by ivuxolimab, a fully human IgG2 agonistic monoclonal antibody. Intravenous ivuxolimab was administered to patients every 2 weeks at six dose levels: 0.01, 0.1, 0.3, 1.5, 3 and 10 mg/kg. Among the roughly 50 dose-escalation patients, some 19 had hepatocellular carcinoma, roughly 15 melanoma, 9 renal cell carcinoma and 9 head and neck cancer. The dose-escalation cohort was approximately 83% male with a mean age of roughly 60 years, ranging from roughly 23 to 85. Patients were allowed to have had prior anti-PD-1, anti-PD-L1 or anti-CTLA-4 therapy, and around 40% of the dose-escalation patients had previously received checkpoint inhibitors. Partial responses occurred in three dose-escalation patients: two with cutaneous melanoma and one with hepatocellular carcinoma. Peripheral TCRbeta sequencing was intended to test whether TCR sequence diversity was altered and clonal T-cell expansion was caused by ivuxolimab. The paper describes the monotherapy dose-escalation part (N of about 57 patients) of the phase I trial of ivuxolimab. Beyond this particular receptor, the publication reports: On average, CD8+ T cells showed more expanded clones than CD4+ T cells after ivuxolimab. Low levels of normalized T-cell clonal expansion were also seen in some nonresponding patients. Which antigens the clonally expanded peripheral T cells were specific for was not determined. In the 0.1-3.0 mg/kg groups, partial responders were among the patients with the lowest normalized peripheral clonal expansion, particularly in CD8+ T cells. At doses from 0.1 to 3.0 mg/kg, clonal expansion was seen in both CD4+ and CD8+ blood T cells between baseline and week 6.

The trial excluded patients who had a history of autoimmune disease or were on systemic immunosuppression. Peripheral blood for TCR sequencing was drawn from every dose cohort at baseline, at cycle 4 day 1 and at cycle 7 day 1. The samples were taken from a phase I, first-in-human, multicenter, open-label dose-escalation trial of ivuxolimab. Adults with locally advanced or metastatic melanoma, renal cell carcinoma, hepatocellular carcinoma or head and neck squamous cell carcinoma were enrolled in the trial. Before TCR sequencing, CD4+ and CD8+ T cells were separately sorted from peripheral blood. Genomic DNA was extracted from sorted cells for sequencing of the TCRbeta CDR3 region. TCRbeta CDR3 regions were sequenced using the immunoSEQ Assay. The table comes from immuneACCESS by way of TCRdb, which keeps in-frame sequences with V and J called. Part of the clones is missing from these tables; in studies checked, under half for an unresolved V gene and the rest for unknown reasons. In all, the sample holds more than 80,000 clones, and over 75% of those were seen once. About 1.9% of the sample belongs to the ten largest clones.

This clone was counted a few times. The antigen it recognizes is unknown. One base away there is no much larger clone; base qualities are not given. The TCR sequence derives from an adult with an advanced solid tumor such as melanoma, head and neck, liver or kidney cancer. Sample: CD4+ or CD8+ T cells sorted from blood, taken in a trial of the OX40 agonist ivuxolimab.

CDR3 loop: CASSPGTNQPQHF. The DNA sequence is as follows: TGTGCCAGCTCACCAGGGACCAATCAGCCCCAGCATTTT. The chain joins TRBV18 to TRBJ1-5; the D segment could be TRBD1, given 5 matching bases. The CDR1 and CDR2 encoded by the germline V gene are KGHSH and LQKENI. The CDR3 sequence holds 13 residues, the cysteine and phenylalanine included. Just CDR3 DNA is preserved here, 39 bases in frame from base 1. A distance of 5 bases separates the germline ends of V and J, which lose 2 bases and 3 bases respectively.